The clone carrying this T cell receptor (beta chain) appeared a few times. The target antigen is unknown. The V gene's germline CDR1 is SGHNT and CDR2 YYREEE (reference sequence). Trimming at V came to 4 bases and at J to 2 bases, leaving 4 bases not matched to a gene. The CDR3 extends over 14 amino acids. The sample comes from a study of cytomegalovirus exposure and HLA in healthy donors. PCR was performed using 60 Vbeta and 13 Jbeta primers. Sequencing was performed with immunoSEQ multiplex PCR; in TCRdb, only in-frame clones are kept and a portion is missing. Of about 140,000 clones in the sample, about 82% were seen once. Broader study findings: Among the most significant clusters, several appeared linked to common viral pathogens in a later analysis. Later, an analysis showed that TCR beta chains associated with HLA were more clonally expanded than others that were equally common.

The sequence derives from a man in his thirties or forties in good health and CMV-seronegative. The chain uses TRBV5-4 and TRBJ1-2; 8 bases are a match to TRBD1. The specimen was PBMCs. CDR3 sequence (DNA): TGTGCCAGCAGCCAGGGGACAGGCAACTATGGCTACACCTTC. Translation: CASSQGTGNYGYTF.